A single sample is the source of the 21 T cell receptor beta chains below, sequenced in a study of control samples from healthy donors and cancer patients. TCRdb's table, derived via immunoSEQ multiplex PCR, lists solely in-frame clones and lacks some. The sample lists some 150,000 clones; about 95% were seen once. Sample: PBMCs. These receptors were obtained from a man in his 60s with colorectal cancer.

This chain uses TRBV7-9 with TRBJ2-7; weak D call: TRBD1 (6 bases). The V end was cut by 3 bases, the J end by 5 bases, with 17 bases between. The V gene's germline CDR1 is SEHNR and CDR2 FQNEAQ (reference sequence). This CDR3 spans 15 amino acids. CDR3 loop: CASSFFSGQGNEQYF. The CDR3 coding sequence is TGTGCCAGCAGCTTTTTCTCCGGGCAGGGGAACGAGCAGTACTTC.

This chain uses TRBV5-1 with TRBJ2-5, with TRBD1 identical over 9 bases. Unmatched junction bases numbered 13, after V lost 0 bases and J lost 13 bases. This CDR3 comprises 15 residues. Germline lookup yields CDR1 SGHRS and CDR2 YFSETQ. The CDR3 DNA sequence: TGCGCCAGCAGCTTGGCCGGGACAGGGCGATCTAGGGCGTACTTC. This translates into CASSLAGTGRSRAYF.

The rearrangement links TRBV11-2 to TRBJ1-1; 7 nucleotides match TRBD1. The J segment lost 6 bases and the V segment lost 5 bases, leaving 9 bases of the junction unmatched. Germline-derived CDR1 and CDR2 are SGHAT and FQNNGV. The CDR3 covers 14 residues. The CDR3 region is CASSPRQGVAEAFF. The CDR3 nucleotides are TGTGCCAGCAGCCCCCGACAGGGAGTGGCTGAAGCTTTCTTT.

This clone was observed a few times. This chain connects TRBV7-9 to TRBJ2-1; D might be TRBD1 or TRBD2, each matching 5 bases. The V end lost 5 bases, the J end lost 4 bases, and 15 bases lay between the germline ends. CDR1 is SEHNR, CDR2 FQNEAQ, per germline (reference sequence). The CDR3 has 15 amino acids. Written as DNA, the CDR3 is TGTGCCAGCAGCCTCACGGGGCAGGGTTACAATGAGCAGTTCTTC. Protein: CASSLTGQGYNEQFF.

The CDR3 reads CASSEGGYEQYF. The CDR3 DNA reads as TGTGCCAGCAGTGAAGGGGGCTACGAGCAGTACTTC. V and J are TRBV2 and TRBJ2-7; no firm D call. CDR1 and CDR2 from the germline V gene are SNHLY and FYNNEI. Trimming removed 1 base at V and 3 bases at J, with 4 bases between. CDR3 length: 12 amino acids.

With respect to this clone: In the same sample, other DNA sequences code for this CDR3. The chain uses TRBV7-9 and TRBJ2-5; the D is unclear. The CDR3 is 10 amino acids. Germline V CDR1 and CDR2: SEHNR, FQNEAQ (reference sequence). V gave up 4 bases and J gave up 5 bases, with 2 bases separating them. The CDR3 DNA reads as TGTGCCAGCAGCTCCGAGACCCAGTACTTC. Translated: CASSSETQYF.

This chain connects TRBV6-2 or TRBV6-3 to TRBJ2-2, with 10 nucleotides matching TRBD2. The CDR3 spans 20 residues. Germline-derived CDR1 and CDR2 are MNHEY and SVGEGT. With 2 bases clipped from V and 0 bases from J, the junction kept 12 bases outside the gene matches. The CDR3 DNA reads TGTGCCAGCAGTTACCTAACTAGCGGGGCGGTTTACTCGAACACCGGGGAGCTGTTTTTT. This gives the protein CASSYLTSGAVYSNTGELFF.

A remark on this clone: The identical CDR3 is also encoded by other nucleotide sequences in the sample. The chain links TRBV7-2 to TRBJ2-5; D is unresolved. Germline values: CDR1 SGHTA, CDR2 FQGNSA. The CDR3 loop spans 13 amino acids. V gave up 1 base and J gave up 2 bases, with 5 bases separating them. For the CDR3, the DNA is TGTGCCAGCAGCTTAGGCACACAAGAGACCCAGTACTTC. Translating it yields CASSLGTQETQYF.

The CDR3 loop is CASSQDPGAANEQFF. CDR3 in DNA: TGCGCCAGCAGCCAAGATCCCGGGGCGGCCAATGAGCAGTTCTTC. The chain carries TRBV4-3 and TRBJ2-1; D could derive from TRBD1 or TRBD2 (5 bases each). CDR1 LGHNA and CDR2 YSLEER come from the germline V gene. Trimming left V 0 bases short and J 6 bases short, with 12 bases between. The CDR3 has 15 residues.

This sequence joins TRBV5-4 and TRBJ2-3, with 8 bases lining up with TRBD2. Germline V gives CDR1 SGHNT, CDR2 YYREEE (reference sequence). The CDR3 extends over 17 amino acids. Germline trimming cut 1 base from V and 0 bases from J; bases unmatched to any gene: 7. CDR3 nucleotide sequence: TGTGCCAGCAGCTTGAAAACTAGCGGAGCTAGCACAGATACGCAGTATTTT. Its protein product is CASSLKTSGASTDTQYF.

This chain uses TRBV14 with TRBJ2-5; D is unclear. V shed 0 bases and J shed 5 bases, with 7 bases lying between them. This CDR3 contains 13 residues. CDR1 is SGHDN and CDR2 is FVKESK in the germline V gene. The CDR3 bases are TGTGCCAGCAGCCAAGATCTACGGGAGACCCAGTACTTC. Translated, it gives CASSQDLRETQYF.

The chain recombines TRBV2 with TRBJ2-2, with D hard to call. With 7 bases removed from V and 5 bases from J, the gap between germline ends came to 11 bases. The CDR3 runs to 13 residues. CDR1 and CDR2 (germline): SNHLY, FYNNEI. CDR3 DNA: TGTGCCAGCACCCCCCCCGGGACCGGGGAGCTGTTTTTT. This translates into CASTPPGTGELFF.

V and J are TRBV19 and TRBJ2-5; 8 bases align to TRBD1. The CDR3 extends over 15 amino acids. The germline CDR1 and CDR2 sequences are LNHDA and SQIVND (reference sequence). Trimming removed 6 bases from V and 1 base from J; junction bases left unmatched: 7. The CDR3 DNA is TGTGCCAGTAGACTCTCAGGGGGCCCCCAAGAGACCCAGTACTTC. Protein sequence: CASRLSGGPQETQYF.

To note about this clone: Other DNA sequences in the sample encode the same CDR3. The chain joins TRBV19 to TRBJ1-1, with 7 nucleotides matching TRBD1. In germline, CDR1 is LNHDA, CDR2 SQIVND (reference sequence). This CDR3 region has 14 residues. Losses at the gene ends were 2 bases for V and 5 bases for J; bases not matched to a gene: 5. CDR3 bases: TGTGCCAGTAGTATATCGACAGGGAGGACTGAAGCTTTCTTT. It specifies CASSISTGRTEAFF. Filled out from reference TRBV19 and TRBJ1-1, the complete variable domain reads DGGITQSPKYLFRKEGQNVTLSCEQNLNHDAMYWYRQDPGQGLRLIYYSQIVNDFQKGDIAEGYSVSREKKESFPLTVTSAQKNPTAFYLCASSISTGRTEAFFGQGTRLTVV.

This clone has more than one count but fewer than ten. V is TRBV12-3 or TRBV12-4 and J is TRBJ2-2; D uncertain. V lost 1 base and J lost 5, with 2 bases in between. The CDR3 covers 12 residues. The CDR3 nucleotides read TGTGCCAGCAGTTTAGGGACCGGGGAGCTGTTTTTT. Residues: CASSLGTGELFF.

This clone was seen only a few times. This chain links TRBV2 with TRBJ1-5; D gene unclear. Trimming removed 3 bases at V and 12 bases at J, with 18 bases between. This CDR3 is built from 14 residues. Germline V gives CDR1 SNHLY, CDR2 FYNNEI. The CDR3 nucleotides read TGTGCCAGCAGTGAGGGTCATTCCCTTCTGGTCCAGCATTTT. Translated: CASSEGHSLLVQHF.

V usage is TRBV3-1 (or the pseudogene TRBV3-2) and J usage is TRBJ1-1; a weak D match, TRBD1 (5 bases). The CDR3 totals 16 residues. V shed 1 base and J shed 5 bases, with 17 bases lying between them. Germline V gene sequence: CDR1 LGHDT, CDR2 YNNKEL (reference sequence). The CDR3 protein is CASSQGRLRDRTEAFF. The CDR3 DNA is TGTGCCAGCAGCCAAGGGAGGCTGCGGGACCGGACTGAAGCTTTCTTT.

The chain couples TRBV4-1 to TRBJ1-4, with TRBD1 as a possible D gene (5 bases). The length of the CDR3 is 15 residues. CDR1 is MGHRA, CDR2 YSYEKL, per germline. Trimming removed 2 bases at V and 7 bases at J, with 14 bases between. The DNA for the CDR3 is TGCGCCAGCAGCCAACCGGGGACCGGGACTGAAAAACTGTTTTTT. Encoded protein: CASSQPGTGTEKLFF.

The CDR3 coding sequence is TGTGCCAGCAGCCTGGGGGGGTTAGTGCGCAATGAGCAGTTCTTC. Protein: CASSLGGLVRNEQFF. The chain has TRBV3-1 (or the pseudogene TRBV3-2) and TRBJ2-1, with TRBD2 identical over 7 bases. Germline V CDR1 and CDR2: LGHDT, YNNKEL (reference sequence). This CDR3 region has 15 residues. The V gene end was trimmed by 4 bases and the J gene end by 6 bases; junction bases not matched to a gene: 9.

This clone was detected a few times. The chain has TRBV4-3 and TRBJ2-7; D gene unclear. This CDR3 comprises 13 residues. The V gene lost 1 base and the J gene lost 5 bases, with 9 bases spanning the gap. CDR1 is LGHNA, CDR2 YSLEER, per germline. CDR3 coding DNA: TGCGCCAGCAGCCAAGTAGAAGGAAACGAGCAGTACTTC. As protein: CASSQVEGNEQYF.

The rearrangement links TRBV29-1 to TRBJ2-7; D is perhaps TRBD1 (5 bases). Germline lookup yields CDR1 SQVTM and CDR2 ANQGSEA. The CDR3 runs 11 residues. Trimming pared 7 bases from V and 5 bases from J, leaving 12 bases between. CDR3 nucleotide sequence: TGCAGCGCCTCCCAGGGCCACGAGCAGTACTTC. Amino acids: CSASQGHEQYF.